This T cell receptor beta chain was sequenced for a study of CD4 T cells in relation to SARS-CoV-2 and coronaviruses. In germline, CDR1 is MNHEY, CDR2 SVGAGI. V dropped 6 bases and J dropped 4 bases, with 9 bases sitting between them. The CDR3 has 12 residues. A word on this clone: Its target is unknown.

Assay: immunoSEQ multiplex PCR; the TCRdb copy retains only in-frame clones and omits some. The sample lists 15,000 to 25,000 clones; around 80% were seen once. Before the COVID-19 pandemic, during about 2010-2019, CD4+ T cells were taken from unexposed donors. CD4+ T cells were isolated from the cells after about 11 days of culture. General observations from the study: Approximately 65% of donors had memory CD4+ clonotypes crossrecognizing SARS-CoV-2 and common cold coronavirus spike.

Specimen: CD4+ T cells from PBMCs, cultured in vitro. This clonotype was obtained from a human donor in good health. The rearrangement uses TRBV6-5 and TRBJ1-2, with D tentatively TRBD1 (6 bases). The CDR3 sequence is CASRDSPYGYTF. In nucleotides, the CDR3 is TGTGCCAGCAGGGACAGTCCCTATGGCTACACCTTC.